The next 22 T cell receptor beta chains were all read from a single sample in a study of blood T cell repertoires in COVID-19 (dated by TCRdb to between 2020 and 2021). Library creation used the immunoSEQ multiplex PCR assay. Sourced from immuneACCESS, this table was stored by TCRdb with only in-frame sequences that have V and J called. A share of the clones is absent; for the studies checked, an unresolved V gene accounts for under half, and the remainder has no known explanation. The sample has 210,000 or so clones on record, roughly nine tenths of them singletons. The ten largest clones capture 3% to 3.5% of the sample. Specimen: PBMCs or T cells enriched from blood (not recorded which). Receptors originate from a woman between 50 and 59 years old in a cohort exposed to, infected with or recovered from COVID-19 (not recorded which).

The rearrangement joins TRBV11-3 to TRBJ2-2; D unresolved. This CDR3 contains 14 residues. Germline CDR1 SGHNT, CDR2 YENEEA. Trimming left V 3 bases short and J 6 bases short, with 11 bases between. Written as DNA, the CDR3 is TGTGCCAGCAGCTTGAGCGCGATAGCCGGGGAGCTGTTTTTT. This encodes CASSLSAIAGELFF.

The chain combines TRBV9 with TRBJ1-3; tentative D call: TRBD1 (6 bases). The CDR3 loop spans 16 amino acids. Germline V lookup: CDR1 SGDLS, CDR2 YYNGEE. Trimming left V 3 bases short and J 3 bases short, with 16 bases between. Written as DNA, the CDR3 is TGTGCCAGCAGCGCCCTACAGGGCAGGCTTGGAAACACCATATATTTT. Its protein product is CASSALQGRLGNTIYF.

The chain has TRBV6-2 or TRBV6-3 and TRBJ1-2; no reliable D call. The CDR3 loop spans 13 amino acids. Per germline, CDR1 MNHEY and CDR2 SVGEGT. V dropped 2 bases and J dropped 2 bases, with 6 bases sitting between them. CDR3 coding DNA: TGTGCCAGCAGTTACACAGAGAACTATGGCTACACCTTC. Protein: CASSYTENYGYTF.

J is TRBJ1-4 and V is TRBV6-6; D possibly corresponds to TRBD1 (6 bases). Germline CDR1 MNHNY, CDR2 SVGAGI (reference sequence). V was pared by 2 bases and J by 5 bases, with 12 bases between. This CDR3 region has 15 residues. Written as DNA, the CDR3 is TGTGCCAGCAGTTACCTGGGGACACGGAATGAAAAACTGTTTTTT. Translation gives CASSYLGTRNEKLFF.

The J gene is TRBJ1-2, the V gene TRBV9; D might be TRBD1 (6 bases). Germline V CDR1 and CDR2: SGDLS, YYNGEE. Deletions cut 0 bases from V and 8 bases from J, with 11 bases between. The CDR3 has 13 residues. CDR3 bases: TGTGCCAGCAGCGTAGGTCAGGGGTACGGCTACACCTTC. Residues: CASSVGQGYGYTF. Together with reference TRBV9 and TRBJ1-2, the CDR3 gives the full variable domain: DSGVTQTPKHLITATGQRVTLRCSPRSGDLSVYWYQQSLDQGLQFLIQYYNGEERAKGNILERFSAQQFPDLHSELNLSSLELGDSALYFCASSVGQGYGYTFGSGTRLTVV.

The rearrangement uses TRBV28 and TRBJ1-5; 8 bases are shared with TRBD1. Germline V gene data show CDR1 as MDHEN and CDR2 as SYDVKM. This CDR3 comprises 15 residues. V was pared by 6 bases and J by 0 bases, with 4 bases of the junction left unmatched. The CDR3 coding sequence is TGTGCCAGCAGCCTAGACAGGGGTAGCAATCAGCCCCAGCATTTT. It is translated as CASSLDRGSNQPQHF.

The V gene is TRBV6-2 or TRBV6-3, the J gene TRBJ2-3; no clear D gene. The germline CDR1 and CDR2 sequences are MNHEY and SVGEGT. The V end lost 2 bases, the J end lost 5 bases, and 8 bases lay between the germline ends. There are 13 residues in the CDR3. The CDR3 reads CASSYPPRDTQYF. The DNA of the CDR3 is TGTGCCAGCAGTTACCCCCCGAGAGATACGCAGTATTTT.

This clone was recorded once. V is TRBV5-1 and J is TRBJ2-2; weak D call: TRBD1 (6 bases). The V gene's germline CDR1 is SGHRS and CDR2 YFSETQ. The CDR3 extends over 18 amino acids. V shed 3 bases and J shed 8 bases, with 26 bases lying between them. The CDR3 DNA reads as TGCGCCAGCAGCTGGTATGGGACAAGGGGCGATCCCCCGGGGGAGCTGTTTTTT. This translates into CASSWYGTRGDPPGELFF.

This chain links TRBV10-1 with TRBJ2-1; D perhaps matches TRBD2 (5 bases). Germline V lookup: CDR1 WNHNN, CDR2 SYGVQD (reference sequence). The CDR3 spans 18 residues. V was cut by 0 bases and J by 6 bases, with 21 bases left in between. Written as DNA, the CDR3 is TGCGCCAGCAGTGAGTCATTGGGTCACAAAACCGGGGTCAATGAGCAGTTCTTC. It translates to CASSESLGHKTGVNEQFF.

The V gene is TRBV5-4, the J gene TRBJ2-7; 9 bases line up with TRBD1. CDR1 and CDR2 from the germline V gene are SGHNT and YYREEE (reference sequence). This CDR3 spans 14 amino acids. The junction had 6 bases not matched to a gene; V was cut back by 5 bases and J by 3 bases. The CDR3 sequence is CASSPGQGFYEQYF. The CDR3 nucleotides are TGTGCCAGCAGTCCGGGACAGGGATTCTACGAGCAGTACTTC. The full variable domain, completed using reference TRBV5-4 and TRBJ2-7, is ETGVTQSPTHLIKTRGQQVTLRCSSQSGHNTVSWYQQALGQGPQFIFQYYREEENGRGNFPPRFSGLQFPNYSSELNVNALELDDSALYLCASSPGQGFYEQYFGPGTRLTVT.

The V gene is TRBV4-2, the J gene TRBJ1-2; D remains ambiguous. V dropped 1 base and J dropped 5 bases, with 2 bases sitting between them. Germline V gene sequence: CDR1 LGHNA, CDR2 YNFKEQ. The CDR3 spans 11 residues. CDR3 sequence reads: CASSQAYGYTF. The CDR3 DNA reads TGTGCCAGCAGCCAAGCGTATGGCTACACCTTC.

The chain carries TRBV15 and TRBJ2-1; D might be TRBD1 (6 bases). Trimming took off 1 base at V and 6 bases at J, with 16 bases between the two ends. The CDR3 is 16 residues long. Germline CDR1 reads LNHNV; CDR2 reads YYDKDF (reference sequence). The CDR3 DNA sequence: TGTGCCACCAGCAGAGGATCGACAGGCCTTGGCAATGAGCAGTTCTTC. Translated, it gives CATSRGSTGLGNEQFF.

The chain carries TRBV19 and TRBJ1-4; TRBD1 aligns across 10 bases. CDR3 length equals 16 residues. Germline V lookup: CDR1 LNHDA, CDR2 SQIVND (reference sequence). Trimming cost V 4 bases and J 6 bases; bases outside gene matches: 8. The CDR3 reads CASSKTRDRGHEKLFF. CDR3 bases: TGTGCCAGTAGTAAGACCCGGGACAGGGGACATGAAAAACTGTTTTTT.

The V and J genes are TRBV19 and TRBJ2-3; D is unclear. Germline CDR1 is LNHDA and CDR2 is SQIVND (reference sequence). V shed 2 bases and J shed 1 base, with 10 bases lying between them. The CDR3 is 15 amino acids. CDR3: CASSIRLRGTDTQYF. CDR3 DNA: TGTGCCAGTAGTATAAGGCTCCGGGGCACAGATACGCAGTATTTT.

The chain combines TRBV6-2 or TRBV6-3 with TRBJ2-7, with a possible D match to TRBD2 (5 bases). V lost 2 bases to trimming and J lost 0 bases, with 11 bases between them. CDR1 is MNHEY, CDR2 SVGEGT, per germline. The CDR3 has 15 amino acids. CDR3 protein: CASSYRGSLSYEQYF. The CDR3 coding sequence is TGTGCCAGCAGTTACAGAGGGAGCCTCTCCTACGAGCAGTACTTC.

V and J are TRBV15 and TRBJ1-2; D perhaps matches TRBD1 (5 bases). V was shortened by 1 base and J by 4 bases, with 13 bases between the two germline ends. In germline, CDR1 is LNHNV, CDR2 YYDKDF (reference sequence). This CDR3 region has 15 residues. CDR3 DNA: TGTGCCACCAGCAGAGTTCCAGGGCGCTCCTATGGCTACACCTTC. It codes for CATSRVPGRSYGYTF.

The chain couples TRBV7-3 to TRBJ2-2, with TRBD2 matching 8 bases. CDR3 length: 16 residues. J lost 4 bases, V lost 7 bases, and 11 bases had no gene match. Per germline, CDR1 SGHTA and CDR2 FQGTGA. The chain's CDR3 is CASTLLSGGPTGELFF. CDR3 bases: TGTGCCAGCACCCTTTTGAGCGGGGGCCCCACCGGGGAGCTGTTTTTT.

The chain employs TRBV3-1 (or the pseudogene TRBV3-2) and TRBJ2-3; TRBD2 matches at 8 bases. The V segment lost 4 bases and the J segment 1 base; nucleotides outside the gene matches: 4. The germline CDR1 and CDR2 sequences are LGHDT and YNNKEL (reference sequence). The CDR3 is 15 residues long. The CDR3, as DNA: TGTGCCAGCAGCCTACTAGCGGTTGGCACAGATACGCAGTATTTT. Its protein product is CASSLLAVGTDTQYF.

This sequence joins TRBV4-2 and TRBJ1-2; 8 nucleotides align to TRBD1. The CDR3 covers 16 residues. The J segment lost 2 bases and the V segment lost 0 bases, leaving 5 bases of the junction unmatched. Germline values: CDR1 LGHNA, CDR2 YNFKEQ. The CDR3 region is CASSQDPGQGNYGYTF. CDR3 bases: TGTGCCAGCAGCCAAGACCCTGGACAGGGAAACTATGGCTACACCTTC.

This chain connects TRBV7-3 to TRBJ2-1, with D tentatively TRBD1 (6 bases). From germline, CDR1 is SGHTA and CDR2 FQGTGA. Trimming cost V 7 bases and J 9 bases, with 16 bases left between them. CDR3 length equals 13 residues. The CDR3 nucleotides read TGTGCCAGCAAAGAACAGGGCGCGGGTGAGCAGTTCTTC. It encodes CASKEQGAGEQFF.

The J gene is TRBJ2-1, the V gene TRBV4-3, with a weak D call TRBD1 (5 bases). V was shortened by 1 base and J by 7 bases, with 17 bases between the two germline ends. Germline CDR1 is LGHNA and CDR2 is YSLEER. The CDR3 contains 16 residues. CDR3 amino acids: CASSQARWQGRNEQFF. DNA of the CDR3: TGCGCCAGCAGCCAAGCGAGGTGGCAGGGCAGGAATGAGCAGTTCTTC.

This rearrangement joins TRBV5-6 to TRBJ1-2; D is uncertain. CDR1 and CDR2 from the germline V gene are SGHDT and YYEEEE. The CDR3 length is 13 residues. The V end lost 2 bases, the J end lost 4 bases, and 9 bases lay between the germline ends. In DNA form, the CDR3 reads TGTGCCAGCAGCTTAAGGGCGGGCTATGGCTACACCTTC. Protein: CASSLRAGYGYTF.